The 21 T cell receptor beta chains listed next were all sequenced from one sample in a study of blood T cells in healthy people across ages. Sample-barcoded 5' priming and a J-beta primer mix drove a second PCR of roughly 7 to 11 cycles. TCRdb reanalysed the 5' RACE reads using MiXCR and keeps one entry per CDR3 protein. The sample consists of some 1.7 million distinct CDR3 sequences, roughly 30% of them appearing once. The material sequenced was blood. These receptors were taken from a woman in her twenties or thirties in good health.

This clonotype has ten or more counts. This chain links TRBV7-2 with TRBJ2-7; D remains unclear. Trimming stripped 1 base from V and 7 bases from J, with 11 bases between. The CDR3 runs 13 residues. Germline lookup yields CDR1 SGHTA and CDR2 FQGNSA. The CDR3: CASSLDGSREQYF. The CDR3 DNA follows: TGTGCCAGCAGCTTAGACGGATCGAGGGAGCAGTACTTC. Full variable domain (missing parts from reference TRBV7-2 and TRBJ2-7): GAGVSQSPSNKVTEKGKDVELRCDPISGHTALYWYRQSLGQGLEFLIYFQGNSAPDKSGLPSDRFSAERTGGSVSTLTIQRTQQEDSAVYLCASSLDGSREQYFGPGTRLTVT.

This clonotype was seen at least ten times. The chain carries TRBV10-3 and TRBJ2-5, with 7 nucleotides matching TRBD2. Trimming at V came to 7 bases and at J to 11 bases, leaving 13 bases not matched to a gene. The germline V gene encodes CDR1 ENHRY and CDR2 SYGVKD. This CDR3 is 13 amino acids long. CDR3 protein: CAIKRDWEGEQYF. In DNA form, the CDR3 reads TGTGCCATCAAGAGGGACTGGGAGGGAGAGCAGTACTTC.

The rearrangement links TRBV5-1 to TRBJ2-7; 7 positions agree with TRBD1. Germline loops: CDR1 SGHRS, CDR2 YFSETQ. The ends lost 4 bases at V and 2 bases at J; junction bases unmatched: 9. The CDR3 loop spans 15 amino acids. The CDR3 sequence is CASSAGTRGPYEQYF. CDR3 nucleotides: TGCGCCAGCAGCGCCGGGACGAGGGGGCCCTACGAGCAGTACTTC.

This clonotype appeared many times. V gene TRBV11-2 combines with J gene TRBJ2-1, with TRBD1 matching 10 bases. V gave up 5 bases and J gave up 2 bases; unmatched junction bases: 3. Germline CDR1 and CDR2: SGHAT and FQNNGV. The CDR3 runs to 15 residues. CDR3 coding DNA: TGTGCCAGCAGCCGGGGGACAGGGGCCTACAATGAGCAGTTCTTC. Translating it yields CASSRGTGAYNEQFF.

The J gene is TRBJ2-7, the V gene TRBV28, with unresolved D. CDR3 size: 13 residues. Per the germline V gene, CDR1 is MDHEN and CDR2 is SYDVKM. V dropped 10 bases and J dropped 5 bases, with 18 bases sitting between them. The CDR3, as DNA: TGTGCCACCAACGGGCAGATTCCCAACGAGCAGTACTTC. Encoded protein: CATNGQIPNEQYF.

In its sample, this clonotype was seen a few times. Written as DNA, the CDR3 is TGTGCCAGCAGCGAAGCGGGAGATGGGGCCTACGAGCAGTACTTC. It codes for CASSEAGDGAYEQYF. The chain uses TRBV13 and TRBJ2-7; TRBD2 agrees at 8 bases. The CDR3 consists of 15 residues. Germline trimming cut 5 bases from V and 2 bases from J; bases unmatched to any gene: 8. The germline V gene encodes CDR1 PRHDT and CDR2 FYEKMQ (reference sequence).

The CDR3 sequence is CSVGGHGGSTDTQYF. Written as DNA, the CDR3 is TGCAGCGTTGGGGGTCACGGGGGTAGCACAGATACGCAGTATTTT. V usage is TRBV29-1 and J usage is TRBJ2-3; tentative D call: TRBD2 (6 bases). Trimming shortened V by 4 bases and J by 0 bases, and 14 bases separated the two germline ends. The CDR3 spans 15 residues. From germline, CDR1 is SQVTM and CDR2 ANQGSEA.

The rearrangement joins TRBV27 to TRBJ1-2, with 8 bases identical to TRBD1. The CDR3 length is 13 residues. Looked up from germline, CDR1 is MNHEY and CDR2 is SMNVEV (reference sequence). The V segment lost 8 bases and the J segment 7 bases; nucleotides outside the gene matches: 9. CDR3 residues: CASPVTGGLGYTF. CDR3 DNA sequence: TGTGCCAGCCCCGTAACAGGGGGGCTTGGCTACACCTTC.

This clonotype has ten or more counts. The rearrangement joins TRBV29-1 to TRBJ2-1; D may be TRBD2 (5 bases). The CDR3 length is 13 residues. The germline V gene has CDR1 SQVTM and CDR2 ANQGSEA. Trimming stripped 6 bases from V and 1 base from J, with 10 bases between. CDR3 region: CSVAQRSYNEQFF. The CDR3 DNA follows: TGCAGCGTGGCACAGCGGTCCTACAATGAGCAGTTCTTC.

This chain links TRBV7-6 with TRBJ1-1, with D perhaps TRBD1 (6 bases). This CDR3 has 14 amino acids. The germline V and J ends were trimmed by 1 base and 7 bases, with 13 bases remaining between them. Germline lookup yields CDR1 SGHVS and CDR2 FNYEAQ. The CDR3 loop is CASSLVWGQGEAFF. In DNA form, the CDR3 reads TGTGCCAGCAGCTTAGTGTGGGGGCAGGGTGAAGCTTTCTTT.

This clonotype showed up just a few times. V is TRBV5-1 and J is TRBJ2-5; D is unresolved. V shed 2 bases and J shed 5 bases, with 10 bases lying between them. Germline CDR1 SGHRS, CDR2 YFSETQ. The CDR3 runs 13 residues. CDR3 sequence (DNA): TGCGCCAGCAGCTTCTTCGACCTGGAGACCCAGTACTTC. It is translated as CASSFFDLETQYF.

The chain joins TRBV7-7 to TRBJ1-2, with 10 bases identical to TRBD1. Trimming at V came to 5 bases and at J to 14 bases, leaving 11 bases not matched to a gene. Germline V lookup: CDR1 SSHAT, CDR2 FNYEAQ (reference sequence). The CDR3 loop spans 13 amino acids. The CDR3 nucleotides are TGTGCCAGCAGCCCCTCCACGGGGACAGGGGTGACCTTC. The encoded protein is CASSPSTGTGVTF.

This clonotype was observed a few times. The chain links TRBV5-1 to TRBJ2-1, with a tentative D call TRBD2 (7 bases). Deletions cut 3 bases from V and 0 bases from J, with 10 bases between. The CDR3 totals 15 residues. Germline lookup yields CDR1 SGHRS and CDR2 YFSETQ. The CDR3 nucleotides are TGCGCCAGCAGCTCAGGGGAGGGCTCCTACAATGAGCAGTTCTTC. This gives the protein CASSSGEGSYNEQFF. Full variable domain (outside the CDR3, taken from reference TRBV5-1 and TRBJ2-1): KAGVTQTPRYLIKTRGQQVTLSCSPISGHRSVSWYQQTPGQGLQFLFEYFSETQRNKGNFPGRFSGRQFSNSRSEMNVSTLELGDSALYLCASSSGEGSYNEQFFGPGTRLTVL.

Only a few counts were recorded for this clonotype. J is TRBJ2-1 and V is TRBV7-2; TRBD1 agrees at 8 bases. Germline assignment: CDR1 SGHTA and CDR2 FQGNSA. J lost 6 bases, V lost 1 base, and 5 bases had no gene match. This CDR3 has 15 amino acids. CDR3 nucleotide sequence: TGTGCCAGCAGCTTAGTGAGGACAGGGTCCAATGAGCAGTTCTTC. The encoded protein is CASSLVRTGSNEQFF.

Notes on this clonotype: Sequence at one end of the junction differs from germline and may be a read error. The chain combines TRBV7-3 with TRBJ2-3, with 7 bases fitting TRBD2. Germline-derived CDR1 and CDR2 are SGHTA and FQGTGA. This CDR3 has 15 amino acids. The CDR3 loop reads CAGSLTSRSTDTQYF. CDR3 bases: TGTGCCGGCAGCTTGACTAGCAGGAGCACAGATACGCAGTATTTT.

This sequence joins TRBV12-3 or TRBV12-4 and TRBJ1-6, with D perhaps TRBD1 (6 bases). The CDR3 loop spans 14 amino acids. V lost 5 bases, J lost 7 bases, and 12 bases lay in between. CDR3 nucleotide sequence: TGTGCCAGCAGTACCGGGACAAAGAATTCACCCCTCCACTTT. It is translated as CASSTGTKNSPLHF.

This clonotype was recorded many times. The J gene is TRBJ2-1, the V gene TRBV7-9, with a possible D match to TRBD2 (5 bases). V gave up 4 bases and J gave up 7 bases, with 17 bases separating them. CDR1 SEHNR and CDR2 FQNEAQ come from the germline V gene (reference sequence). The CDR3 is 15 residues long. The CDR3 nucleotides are TGTGCCAGCAGCTCCGATTGGGGAGTCTCGAATGAGCAGTTCTTC. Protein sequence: CASSSDWGVSNEQFF.

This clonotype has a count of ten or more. Here the CDR3 DNA reads TGTGCCAGCAGCCCCCTTGGTCTCGAGACCCAGTACTTC. Its translation: CASSPLGLETQYF. The rearrangement joins TRBV5-5 to TRBJ2-5; D unclear. The ends were cut back, 4 bases at V and 5 bases at J, with 12 bases in the middle. Looked up from germline, CDR1 is SGHKS and CDR2 is YYEKEE (reference sequence). The CDR3 length is 13 residues. The full variable domain, with the rest looked up from reference TRBV5-5 and TRBJ2-5, is DAGVTQSPTHLIKTRGQQVTLRCSPISGHKSVSWYQQVLGQGPQFIFQYYEKEERGRGNFPDRFSARQFPNYSSELNVNALLLGDSALYLCASSPLGLETQYFGPGTRLLVL.

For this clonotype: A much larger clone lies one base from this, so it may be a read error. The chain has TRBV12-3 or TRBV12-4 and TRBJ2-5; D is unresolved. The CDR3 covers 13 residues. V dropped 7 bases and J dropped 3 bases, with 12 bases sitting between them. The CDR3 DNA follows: TGTGCCAGCATGGGCGCAGCAAAAGAGACCCAGTACTTC. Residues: CASMGAAKETQYF.

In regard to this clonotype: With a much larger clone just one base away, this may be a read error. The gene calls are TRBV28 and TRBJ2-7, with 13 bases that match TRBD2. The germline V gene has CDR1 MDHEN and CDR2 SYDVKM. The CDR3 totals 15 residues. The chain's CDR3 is CVSSLMTSGRYEQYF. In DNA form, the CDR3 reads TGTGTCAGCAGTTTGATGACTAGCGGGAGGTACGAGCAGTACTTC.

In DNA, the CDR3 is TGTGCCAGCGTAGGGGTTGGCGGTCAGCCCCAGCATTTT. Amino acids: CASVGVGGQPQHF. The J gene is TRBJ1-5, the V gene TRBV6-5; D perhaps matches TRBD1 (5 bases). The ends were cut back, 8 bases at V and 6 bases at J, with 14 bases in the middle. The CDR3 length is 13 residues. Germline V CDR1 and CDR2: MNHEY, SVGAGI.